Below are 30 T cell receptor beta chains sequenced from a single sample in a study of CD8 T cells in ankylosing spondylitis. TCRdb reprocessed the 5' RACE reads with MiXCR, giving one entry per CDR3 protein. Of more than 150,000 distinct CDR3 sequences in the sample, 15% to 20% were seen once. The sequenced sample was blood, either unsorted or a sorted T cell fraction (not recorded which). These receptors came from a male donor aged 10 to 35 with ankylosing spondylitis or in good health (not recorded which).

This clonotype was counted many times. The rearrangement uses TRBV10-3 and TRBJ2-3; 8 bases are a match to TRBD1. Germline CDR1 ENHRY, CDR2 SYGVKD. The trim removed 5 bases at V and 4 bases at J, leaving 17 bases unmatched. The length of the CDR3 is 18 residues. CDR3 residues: CAISPHVTFQGAADTQYF. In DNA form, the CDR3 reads TGTGCCATCAGTCCACACGTTACTTTCCAGGGGGCGGCAGATACGCAGTATTTT.

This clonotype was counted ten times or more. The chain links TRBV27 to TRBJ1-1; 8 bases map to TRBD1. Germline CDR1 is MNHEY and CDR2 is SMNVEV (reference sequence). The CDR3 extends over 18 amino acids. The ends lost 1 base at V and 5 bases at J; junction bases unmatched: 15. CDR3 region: CASSLLGTGFRDKTEAFF. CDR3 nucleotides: TGTGCCAGCAGTTTATTGGGGACAGGTTTCAGGGATAAAACTGAAGCTTTCTTT.

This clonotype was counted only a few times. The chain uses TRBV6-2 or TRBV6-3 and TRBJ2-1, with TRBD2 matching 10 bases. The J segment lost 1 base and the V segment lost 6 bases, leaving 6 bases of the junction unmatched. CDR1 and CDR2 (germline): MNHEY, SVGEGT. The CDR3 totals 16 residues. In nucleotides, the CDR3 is TGTGCCAGCAGGAGCGGGAGGGCCGGGTCCTACAATGAGCAGTTCTTC. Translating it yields CASRSGRAGSYNEQFF.

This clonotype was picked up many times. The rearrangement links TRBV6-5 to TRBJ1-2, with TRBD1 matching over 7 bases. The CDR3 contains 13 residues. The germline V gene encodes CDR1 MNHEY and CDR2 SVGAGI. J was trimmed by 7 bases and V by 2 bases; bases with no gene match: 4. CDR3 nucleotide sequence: TGTGCCAGCAGTTACACAGGGGTGACTGGCTACACCTTC. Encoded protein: CASSYTGVTGYTF.

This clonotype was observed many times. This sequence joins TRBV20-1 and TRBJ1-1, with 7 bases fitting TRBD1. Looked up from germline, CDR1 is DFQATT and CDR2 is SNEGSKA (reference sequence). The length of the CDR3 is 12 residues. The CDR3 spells CSAGQGDTEAFF. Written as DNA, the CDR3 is TGCAGCGCGGGCCAGGGGGACACTGAAGCTTTCTTT.

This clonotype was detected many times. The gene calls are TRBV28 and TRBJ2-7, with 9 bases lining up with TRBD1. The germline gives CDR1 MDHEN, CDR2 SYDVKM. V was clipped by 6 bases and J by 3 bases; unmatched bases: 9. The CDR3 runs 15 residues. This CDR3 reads CASRSGTGNRYEQYF. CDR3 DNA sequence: TGTGCCAGCAGATCCGGGACAGGGAACCGCTACGAGCAGTACTTC.

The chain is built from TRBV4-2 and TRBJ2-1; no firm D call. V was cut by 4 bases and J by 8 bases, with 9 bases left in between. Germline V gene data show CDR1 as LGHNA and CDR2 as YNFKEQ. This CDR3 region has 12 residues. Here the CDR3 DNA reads TGTGCCAGCAGCCTCCGTAGGGATGAGCAGTTCTTC. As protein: CASSLRRDEQFF.

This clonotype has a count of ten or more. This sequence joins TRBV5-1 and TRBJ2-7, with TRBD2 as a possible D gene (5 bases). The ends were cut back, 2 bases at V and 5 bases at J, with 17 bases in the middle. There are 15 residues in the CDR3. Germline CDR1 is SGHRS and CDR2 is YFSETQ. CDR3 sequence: CASSFRSAPGNEQYF. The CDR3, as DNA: TGCGCCAGCAGCTTTCGCTCAGCCCCGGGGAACGAGCAGTACTTC. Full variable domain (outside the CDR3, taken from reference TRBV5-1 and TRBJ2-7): KAGVTQTPRYLIKTRGQQVTLSCSPISGHRSVSWYQQTPGQGLQFLFEYFSETQRNKGNFPGRFSGRQFSNSRSEMNVSTLELGDSALYLCASSFRSAPGNEQYFGPGTRLTVT.

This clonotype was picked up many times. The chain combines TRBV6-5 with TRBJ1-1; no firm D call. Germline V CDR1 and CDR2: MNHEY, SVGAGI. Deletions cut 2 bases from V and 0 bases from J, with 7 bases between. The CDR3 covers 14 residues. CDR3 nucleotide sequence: TGTGCCAGCAGTTACGGACGGTTGAACACTGAAGCTTTCTTT. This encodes CASSYGRLNTEAFF.

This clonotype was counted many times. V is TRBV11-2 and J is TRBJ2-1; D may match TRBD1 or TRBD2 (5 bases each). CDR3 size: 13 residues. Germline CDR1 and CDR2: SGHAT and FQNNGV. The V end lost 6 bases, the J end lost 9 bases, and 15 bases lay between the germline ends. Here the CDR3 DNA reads TGTGCCAGCAGTCCCAACGCAGGGACTGAGCAGTTCTTC. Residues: CASSPNAGTEQFF.

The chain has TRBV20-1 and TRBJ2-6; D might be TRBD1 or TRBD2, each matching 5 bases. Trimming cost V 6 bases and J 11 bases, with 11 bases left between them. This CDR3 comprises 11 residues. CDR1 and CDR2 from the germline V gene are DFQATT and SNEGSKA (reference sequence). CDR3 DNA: TGCAGTGCGGGGACCGTAGACGTCCTGACTTTC. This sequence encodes CSAGTVDVLTF.

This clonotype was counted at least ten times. This CDR3 is CASSLARSGRASYEQYF. The DNA for the CDR3 is TGTGCCAGCAGCTTAGCGCGGAGCGGGAGGGCCTCCTACGAGCAGTACTTC. The chain has TRBV7-2 and TRBJ2-7, with 10 bases identical to TRBD2. V lost 0 bases, J lost 0 bases, and 5 bases stayed unmatched. CDR1 and CDR2 (germline): SGHTA, FQGNSA. The CDR3 is 17 amino acids.

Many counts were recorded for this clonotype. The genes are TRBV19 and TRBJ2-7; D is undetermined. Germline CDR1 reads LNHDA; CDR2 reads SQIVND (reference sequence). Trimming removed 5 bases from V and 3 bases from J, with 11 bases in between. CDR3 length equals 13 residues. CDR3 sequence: CASSPYMNYEQYF. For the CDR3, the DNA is TGTGCCAGTAGTCCATACATGAACTACGAGCAGTACTTC.

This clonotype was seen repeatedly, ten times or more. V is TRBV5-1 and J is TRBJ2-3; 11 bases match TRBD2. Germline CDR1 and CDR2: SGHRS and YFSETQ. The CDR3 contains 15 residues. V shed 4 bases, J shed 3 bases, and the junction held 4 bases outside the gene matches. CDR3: CASSLTSGGTDTQYF. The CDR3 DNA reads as TGCGCCAGCAGCCTTACTAGCGGGGGAACAGATACGCAGTATTTT. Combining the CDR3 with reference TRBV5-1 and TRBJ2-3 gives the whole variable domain KAGVTQTPRYLIKTRGQQVTLSCSPISGHRSVSWYQQTPGQGLQFLFEYFSETQRNKGNFPGRFSGRQFSNSRSEMNVSTLELGDSALYLCASSLTSGGTDTQYFGPGTRLTVL.

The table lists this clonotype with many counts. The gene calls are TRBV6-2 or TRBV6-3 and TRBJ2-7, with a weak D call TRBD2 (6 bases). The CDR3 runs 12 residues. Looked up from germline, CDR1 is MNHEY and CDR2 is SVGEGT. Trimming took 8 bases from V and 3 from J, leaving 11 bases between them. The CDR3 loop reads CASSRGSYEQYV. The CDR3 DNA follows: TGTGCCAGCTCGCGGGGTAGCTACGAGCAGTACGTC.

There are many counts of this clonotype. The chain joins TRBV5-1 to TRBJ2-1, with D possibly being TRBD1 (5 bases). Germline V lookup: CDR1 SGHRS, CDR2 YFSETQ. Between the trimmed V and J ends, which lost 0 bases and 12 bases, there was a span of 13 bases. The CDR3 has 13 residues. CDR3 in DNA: TGCGCCAGCAGCTTGGCCGTGGGGCTTTGGCAGTTCTTC. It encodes CASSLAVGLWQFF.

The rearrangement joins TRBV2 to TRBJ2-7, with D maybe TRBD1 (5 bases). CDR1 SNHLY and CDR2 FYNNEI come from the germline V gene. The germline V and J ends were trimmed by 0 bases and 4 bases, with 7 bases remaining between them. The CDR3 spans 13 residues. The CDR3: CASSEARVYEQYF. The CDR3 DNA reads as TGTGCCAGCAGTGAAGCCAGGGTATACGAGCAGTACTTC.

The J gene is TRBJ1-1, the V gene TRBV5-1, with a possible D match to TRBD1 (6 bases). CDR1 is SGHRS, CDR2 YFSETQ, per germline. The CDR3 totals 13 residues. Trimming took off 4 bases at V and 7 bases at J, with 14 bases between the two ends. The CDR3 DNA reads TGCGCCAGCAGCCTTACAGGGATCGGTGAAGCTTTCTTT. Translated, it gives CASSLTGIGEAFF. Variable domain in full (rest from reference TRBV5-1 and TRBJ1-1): KAGVTQTPRYLIKTRGQQVTLSCSPISGHRSVSWYQQTPGQGLQFLFEYFSETQRNKGNFPGRFSGRQFSNSRSEMNVSTLELGDSALYLCASSLTGIGEAFFGQGTRLTVV.

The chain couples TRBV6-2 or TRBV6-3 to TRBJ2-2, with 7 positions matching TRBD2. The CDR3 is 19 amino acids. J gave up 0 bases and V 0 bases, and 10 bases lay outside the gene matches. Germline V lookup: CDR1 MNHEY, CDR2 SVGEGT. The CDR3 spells CASSYSKLELAANTGELFF. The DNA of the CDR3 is TGTGCCAGCAGTTACTCGAAACTAGAGCTAGCGGCGAACACCGGGGAGCTGTTTTTT.

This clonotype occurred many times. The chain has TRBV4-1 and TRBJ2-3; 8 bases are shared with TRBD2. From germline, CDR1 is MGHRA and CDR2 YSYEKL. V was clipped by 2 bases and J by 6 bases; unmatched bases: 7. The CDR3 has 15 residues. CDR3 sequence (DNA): TGCGCCAGCAGCCAAAGCGGGAGCCCCCCGGATACGCAGTATTTT. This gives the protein CASSQSGSPPDTQYF.

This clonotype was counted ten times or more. The DNA of the CDR3 is TGCAGTGCTAGATCCGGGACTCAGCTCCGGGATACGCAGTATTTT. Protein: CSARSGTQLRDTQYF. The genes are TRBV20-1 and TRBJ2-3; a possible D gene is TRBD2 (6 bases). There are 15 residues in the CDR3. In germline, CDR1 is DFQATT, CDR2 SNEGSKA (reference sequence). V was pared by 2 bases and J by 6 bases, with 18 bases between.

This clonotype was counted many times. CDR3 loop: CSASGTGPYEQYF. As DNA, the CDR3 is TGCAGTGCTAGCGGAACGGGACCATACGAGCAGTACTTC. The genes are TRBV20-1 and TRBJ2-7, with D tentatively TRBD1 or TRBD2 (5 bases each). The CDR3 is 13 residues long. Trimming took 3 bases from V and 4 from J, leaving 13 bases between them. Germline-derived CDR1 and CDR2 are DFQATT and SNEGSKA (reference sequence).

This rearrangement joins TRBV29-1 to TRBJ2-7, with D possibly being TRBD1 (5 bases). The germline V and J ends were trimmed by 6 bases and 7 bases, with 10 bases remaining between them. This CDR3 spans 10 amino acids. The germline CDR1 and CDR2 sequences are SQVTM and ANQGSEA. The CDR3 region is CSVEQGEQYF. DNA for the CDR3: TGCAGCGTCGAGCAGGGTGAGCAGTACTTC.

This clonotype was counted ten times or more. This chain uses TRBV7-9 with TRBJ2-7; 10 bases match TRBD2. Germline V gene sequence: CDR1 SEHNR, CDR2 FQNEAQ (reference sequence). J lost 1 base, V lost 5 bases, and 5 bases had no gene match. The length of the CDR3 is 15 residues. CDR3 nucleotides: TGTGCCAGCAGCCCGTTAGCGGGAGGTTCCTACGAGCAGTACGTC. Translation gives CASSPLAGGSYEQYV.

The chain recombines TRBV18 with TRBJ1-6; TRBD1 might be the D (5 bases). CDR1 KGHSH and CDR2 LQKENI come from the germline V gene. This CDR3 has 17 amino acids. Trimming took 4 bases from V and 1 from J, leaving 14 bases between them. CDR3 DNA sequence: TGTGCCAGCTCACTTTACGGGGACCGTTCCTATAATTCACCCCTCCACTTT. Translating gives CASSLYGDRSYNSPLHF.

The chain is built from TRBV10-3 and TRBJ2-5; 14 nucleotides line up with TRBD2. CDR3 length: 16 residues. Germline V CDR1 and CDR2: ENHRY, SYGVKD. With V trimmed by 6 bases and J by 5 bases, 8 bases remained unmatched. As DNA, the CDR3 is TGTGCCATCAGAAGAACCGGGACTAGCGGGAGCGAGACCCAGTACTTC. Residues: CAIRRTGTSGSETQYF.

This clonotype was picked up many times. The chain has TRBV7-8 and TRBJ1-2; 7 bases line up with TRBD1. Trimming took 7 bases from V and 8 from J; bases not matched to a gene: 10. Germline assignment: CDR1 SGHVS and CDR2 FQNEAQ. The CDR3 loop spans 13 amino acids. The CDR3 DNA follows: TGTGCCAGCAAAGAAAGGGGGCGACGGGGCTACACCTTC. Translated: CASKERGRRGYTF. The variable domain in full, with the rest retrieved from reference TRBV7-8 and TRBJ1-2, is GAGVSQSPRYKVAKRGQDVALRCDPISGHVSLFWYQQALGQGPEFLTYFQNEAQLDKSGLPSDRFFAERPEGSVSTLKIQRTQQEDSAVYLCASKERGRRGYTFGSGTRLTVV.

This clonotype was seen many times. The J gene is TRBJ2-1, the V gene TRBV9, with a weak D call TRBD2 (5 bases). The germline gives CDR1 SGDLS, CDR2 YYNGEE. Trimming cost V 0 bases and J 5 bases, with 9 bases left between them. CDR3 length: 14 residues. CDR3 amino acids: CASSVVAGHNEQFF. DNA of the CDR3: TGTGCCAGCAGCGTAGTGGCGGGCCACAATGAGCAGTTCTTC.

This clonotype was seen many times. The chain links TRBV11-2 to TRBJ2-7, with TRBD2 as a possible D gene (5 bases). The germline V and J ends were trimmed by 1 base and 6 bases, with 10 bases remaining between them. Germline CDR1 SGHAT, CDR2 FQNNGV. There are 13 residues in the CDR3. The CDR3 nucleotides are TGTGCCAGCAGCTTAGTTCCGGGGAGCGAGCAGTACGTC. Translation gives CASSLVPGSEQYV.

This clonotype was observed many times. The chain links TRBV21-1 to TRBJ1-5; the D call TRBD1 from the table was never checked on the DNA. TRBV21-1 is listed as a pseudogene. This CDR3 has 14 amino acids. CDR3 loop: CASLAGTDVRPQHF. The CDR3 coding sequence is TGTGCCAGCCTCGCGGGGACAGACGTGCGGCCCCAGCATTTT.